These 7 T cell receptor beta chains were sequenced from one sample in a study of human T cells and chemical hapten exposure (dated by TCRdb to the early 2020s). Library preparation employed RACE. The run used a NextSeq 500. TCRdb reanalyzed the raw reads on its own, using fastp at Q25 for trimming and MiXCR for clone calling, and kept in-frame beta chains. Duplicate CDR3 protein sequences are folded into a single record with the most common DNA and genes. The sample table contains over 150,000 distinct CDR3 sequences; only one count was recorded for 28% of them. Around 1.9% of the sample rests with the top ten. The time point label on this specimen signifies: patch test 3, about 24 weeks after DPC sensitization. The treatment or condition label, as the study defines it: therapeutic diphenylcyclopropenone sensitization with weekly scalp DPC. Material: whole blood, obtained in connection with sensitization to the hapten diphenylcyclopropenone (DPC). The receptors were gathered from a woman aged 18 to 35 with alopecia areata. Some clones in this sample may be carry-over from other donors' samples.

V is TRBV20-1 and J is TRBJ2-7, with 7 bases lining up with TRBD2. The germline gives CDR1 DFQATT, CDR2 SNEGSKA (reference sequence). After removal of 0 bases from V and 4 bases from J, the junction contained 9 bases not matched to a gene. This CDR3 is built from 15 residues. CDR3: CSARDPAGVMYEQYF. For the CDR3, the DNA is TGCAGTGCTAGAGATCCGGCGGGGGTGATGTACGAGCAGTACTTC.

J is TRBJ2-3 and V is TRBV5-1; D remains ambiguous. CDR1 is SGHRS, CDR2 YFSETQ, per germline. V was cut by 4 bases and J by 14 bases, with 14 bases left in between. The CDR3 is 11 amino acids. CDR3 DNA: TGCGCCAGCAGCCTCGGAGATCGATCGTATTTT. Translation: CASSLGDRSYF.

This chain connects TRBV28 to TRBJ1-2; TRBD1 matches 8 bases. From germline, CDR1 is MDHEN and CDR2 SYDVKM. The CDR3 is 13 residues long. Trimming cost V 5 bases and J 7 bases; bases outside gene matches: 6. The CDR3 nucleotides are TGTGCCAGCAGTGTCCAGGGGGCGTCTGGCTACACCTTC. Translation: CASSVQGASGYTF.

This sequence joins TRBV4-2 and TRBJ2-7, with TRBD1 as a possible D gene (6 bases). Germline CDR1 reads LGHNA; CDR2 reads YNFKEQ. The CDR3 has 13 amino acids. V gave up 4 bases and J gave up 5 bases, with 12 bases separating them. The CDR3 sequence is CASSLEGVDEQYF. The DNA for the CDR3 is TGTGCCAGCAGCCTAGAGGGGGTTGACGAGCAGTACTTC.

This clonotype showed up just a few times. This rearrangement joins TRBV6-5 to TRBJ2-2; TRBD2 agrees at 13 bases. The CDR3 contains 15 residues. Trimming cost V 6 bases and J 5 bases; bases outside gene matches: 3. Germline V gene sequence: CDR1 MNHEY, CDR2 SVGAGI. CDR3 sequence (DNA): TGTGCCAGCAGAAAGACTAGCGGGGGGACCGGGGAGCTGTTTTTT. It specifies CASRKTSGGTGELFF.

V is TRBV6-2 or TRBV6-3 and J is TRBJ1-1; 9 bases fit TRBD1. Germline CDR1 and CDR2: MNHEY and SVGEGT. The ends lost 5 bases at V and 11 bases at J; junction bases unmatched: 12. This CDR3 has 14 amino acids. This CDR3 reads CASSPFRDRVEAFF. The DNA for the CDR3 is TGTGCCAGCAGTCCATTCCGGGACAGGGTTGAGGCTTTCTTT.

This clonotype was counted a few times. This chain connects TRBV7-9 to TRBJ2-1; a weak D match, TRBD1 (6 bases). The V gene lost 0 bases and the J gene lost 7 bases, with 16 bases spanning the gap. The germline gives CDR1 SEHNR, CDR2 FQNEAQ (reference sequence). The length of the CDR3 is 16 residues. The CDR3 region is CASSLAPRGDKNEQFF. CDR3 nucleotide sequence: TGTGCCAGCAGCTTAGCGCCCAGGGGCGACAAGAATGAGCAGTTCTTC. Drawing the rest from reference TRBV7-9 and TRBJ2-1, the complete variable domain is DTGVSQNPRHKITKRGQNVTFRCDPISEHNRLYWYRQTLGQGPEFLTYFQNEAQLEKSRLLSDRFSAERPKGSFSTLEIQRTEQGDSAMYLCASSLAPRGDKNEQFFGPGTRLTVL.